This T cell receptor (beta chain) was identified during a study of graft-versus-host responses after intestinal transplantation. Study as a whole: Recipients were given multivisceral, liver-intestinal, or isolated intestinal transplants. Findings of the study overall: Patients with graft-donor T cell macrochimerism had high graft-versus-host to host-versus-graft clonal ratios in allografts. Recipient marrow harbored GvH clones, some of which surfaced first in ileum or blood.

A note on this clone: Its antigen is as yet unknown.

This table comes from immunoSEQ multiplex PCR, and its TCRdb copy is limited to in-frame clones, with some not included. Of 70,000 to 95,000 clones in the sample, 90% to 95% were seen once. The sample consisted of unstimulated CD8+ T cells sorted from spleen or lymph node cells, taken before transplant. This clonotype originated in a human donor who was the organ donor for an intestinal transplant.

CDR3: CASSQDAHLGSGEQYF. CDR3 DNA sequence: TGCGCCAGCAGCCAAGATGCCCACCTGGGAAGCGGGGAGCAGTACTTC. The gene calls are TRBV4-3 and TRBJ2-7, with D tentatively TRBD2 (6 bases). V was trimmed by 0 bases and J by 7 bases, leaving 19 bases between them. The CDR3 consists of 16 residues. In germline, CDR1 is LGHNA, CDR2 YSLEER.